Listed below are T cell receptor beta chains from one sample, sequenced in a study of T cell changes during pregnancy in multiple sclerosis. Clones were sequenced by immunoSEQ multiplex PCR, and TCRdb holds only the in-frame ones, with some missing. The table has 50,000 to 75,000 clones, around 90% seen once; the top ten hold 3% to 3.5%. Sample: peripheral blood, taken in the first trimester of pregnancy. The origin of the receptors is a female donor in good health, enrolled as a control in a pregnancy study. CDR3s leave out the opening cysteine and the closing phenylalanine or tryptophan. The order of the fields is J gene, V gene, CDR3 protein.

J gene: TRBJ1-4
V gene: TRBV19
CDR3 protein: ASSNSLRETNEKLF

J gene: TRBJ1-2
V gene: TRBV5-6
CDR3 protein: ASSLAQGTYGYT

J gene: TRBJ2-3
V gene: TRBV7-2
CDR3 protein: ASSHGQPRTDTQY

J gene: TRBJ2-5
V gene: TRBV11-2
CDR3 protein: ASSFGTVSIQETQY

J gene: TRBJ2-7
V gene: TRBV7-2
CDR3 protein: ASSQGAGQGALRAEQY

J gene: TRBJ2-2
V gene: TRBV2
CDR3 protein: ASSTDLGTGELF

J gene: TRBJ2-7
V gene: TRBV27
CDR3 protein: ASSPRIAGVTYEQY

J gene: TRBJ2-7
V gene: TRBV10-3
CDR3 protein: AISEKRENYEQY

J gene: TRBJ2-3
V gene: TRBV18
CDR3 protein: ASSTTSGRTDTQY

J gene: TRBJ1-1
V gene: TRBV7-9
CDR3 protein: ASSFPPGGEAF

J gene: TRBJ1-3
V gene: TRBV5-5
CDR3 protein: ASSLVGQGVGNTIY

J gene: TRBJ1-2
V gene: TRBV27
CDR3 protein: ASSLSGVDYGYT

J gene: TRBJ1-5
V gene: TRBV5-1
CDR3 protein: ASSLRTGGDQPQH

J gene: TRBJ1-1
V gene: TRBV25-1
CDR3 protein: ASSEYQQGRTF

J gene: TRBJ1-2
V gene: TRBV25-1
CDR3 protein: ASSGPGHPLYGYT

J gene: TRBJ2-3
V gene: TRBV7-2
CDR3 protein: ASSLAPSGAGGPPGTDTQY

J gene: TRBJ2-7
V gene: TRBV14
CDR3 protein: ASSLFPPGTSGYEQY

J gene: TRBJ1-1
V gene: TRBV6-1
CDR3 protein: ASSADRGNTEAF

J gene: TRBJ1-5
V gene: TRBV7-8
CDR3 protein: ASSPNDRDQPQH

J gene: TRBJ2-2
V gene: TRBV19
CDR3 protein: ASTHHGSGELF

J gene: TRBJ2-5
V gene: TRBV11-3
CDR3 protein: ASSFLGTGGGETQY

J gene: TRBJ1-4
V gene: TRBV12-5
CDR3 protein: ASGLQGSEEKLF

J gene: TRBJ1-1
V gene: TRBV9
CDR3 protein: ASSVGKGGNTEAF

J gene: TRBJ2-1
V gene: TRBV5-1
CDR3 protein: ASSSAPGQGAYNEQF

J gene: TRBJ1-2
V gene: TRBV29-1
CDR3 protein: SALTPGADYGYT

J gene: TRBJ1-2
V gene: TRBV19
CDR3 protein: ASSIAGSYGYT

J gene: TRBJ1-1
V gene: TRBV29-1
CDR3 protein: SVEIDRAAEAF

J gene: TRBJ2-7
V gene: TRBV27
CDR3 protein: ASSLSIGVFSYEQY

J gene: TRBJ2-7
V gene: TRBV11-2
CDR3 protein: ASSPQVDREQY

J gene: TRBJ1-1
V gene: TRBV4-3
CDR3 protein: ASSQETGKGTEAF

J gene: TRBJ1-2
V gene: TRBV29-1
CDR3 protein: SVEEQGIRYGYT

J gene: TRBJ1-5
V gene: TRBV7-9
CDR3 protein: ASSHGGGHPNQPQH

J gene: TRBJ1-2
V gene: TRBV7-9
CDR3 protein: ASSLIAGDYGYT

J gene: TRBJ2-1
V gene: TRBV5-6
CDR3 protein: ASSGRVALAGRDNEQF

J gene: TRBJ2-5
V gene: TRBV28
CDR3 protein: ASTDRVWETQY

J gene: TRBJ1-5
V gene: TRBV7-3
CDR3 protein: ASSLIRGQGSVNQPQH

J gene: TRBJ1-5
V gene: TRBV2
CDR3 protein: ASRAGAGAQH

J gene: TRBJ2-5
V gene: TRBV5-6
CDR3 protein: ATSQGWETQY

J gene: TRBJ2-1
V gene: TRBV19
CDR3 protein: ASSGAGKNEQF

J gene: TRBJ1-5
V gene: TRBV19
CDR3 protein: ASRTYRGRGSSNQPQH

J gene: TRBJ1-3
V gene: TRBV6-6
CDR3 protein: ASSRGETSGNTIY

J gene: TRBJ1-4
V gene: TRBV9
CDR3 protein: ASSVSAGINEKLF

J gene: TRBJ2-7
V gene: TRBV9
CDR3 protein: ASSVGGQGAYEQC

J gene: TRBJ1-1
V gene: TRBV10-3
CDR3 protein: AIMRTGADTEAF

J gene: TRBJ2-2
V gene: TRBV4-1
CDR3 protein: ASSPHRGEAHGELF

J gene: TRBJ1-2
V gene: TRBV6-5
CDR3 protein: ASSFDRGNYGYT

J gene: TRBJ2-3
V gene: TRBV11-3
CDR3 protein: ASSPSGQGTTQY

J gene: TRBJ1-1
V gene: TRBV6-5
CDR3 protein: ASSYLGAEAF